The rows below give T cell receptor beta chains drawn from one sample of a study of cytomegalovirus exposure and HLA in healthy donors. Sequencing used immunoSEQ multiplex PCR; TCRdb keeps in-frame clones, though not all of them. The table shows about 72,000 clones, with roughly four fifths occurring only once. The sample was PBMCs. These receptors were obtained from a man aged 18 to 35 in good health and CMV-seronegative. CDR3s include the opening cysteine and the closing phenylalanine or tryptophan. The D gene is left open where the match is weak. The size entry is marked missing in some rows and otherwise reads once, few, many or a size class.

D gene	V gene	clone size	J gene	CDR3 DNA	CDR3 protein
.	TRBV9	.	TRBJ1-6	TGTGCCAGCAGCGTAGGCAGGGAAGGATCACCCCTCCACTTT	CASSVGREGSPLHF
TRBD2	TRBV4-3	.	TRBJ2-2	TGCGCCAGCAGGCTGACTAGCTCAGGCACCGGGGAGCTGTTTTTT	CASRLTSSGTGELFF
.	TRBV4-1	.	TRBJ1-2	TGCGCCAGCAGCCGAGGATTCGAGTATGGCTACACCTTC	CASSRGFEYGYTF
.	TRBV6-1	.	TRBJ2-7	TGTGCCAGCAGCCTAGACAGCGCCTACGAGCAGTACTTC	CASSLDSAYEQYF
.	TRBV5-1	.	TRBJ2-1	TGCGCCAGCAGCGGTCCGAGGGCTAGCGAGGATGAGCAGTTCTTC	CASSGPRASEDEQFF
TRBD1	TRBV18	.	TRBJ1-5	TGTGCCAGCTCACCACGTACAGGGGGTCAGCCCCAGCATTTT	CASSPRTGGQPQHF
.	TRBV5-6	.	TRBJ2-7	TGTGCCAGCAGCTCCGACGAGCGGAACTCCTACGAGCAGTACTTC	CASSSDERNSYEQYF
.	TRBV28	once	TRBJ2-5	TGTGCCAGCAGTGGCAGGGAGACCCAGTACTTC	CASSGRETQYF
TRBD1	TRBV2	.	TRBJ2-7	TGTGCCAGCAGTGTAGAGACAGGGGCGGACTACGAGCAGTACTTC	CASSVETGADYEQYF
.	TRBV6-5	.	TRBJ1-5	TGTGCCAGCAGCCTAGGGAGGGGTAGCAATCAGCCCCAGCATTTT	CASSLGRGSNQPQHF
TRBD2	TRBV6-4	few	TRBJ2-3	TGTGCCAGCAGTGTTGCTAGCGGGGGGCAAGATACGCAGTATTTT	CASSVASGGQDTQYF
.	TRBV6-4	.	TRBJ2-2	TGTGCCAGCAGGCCCTGGTCGGACACCGGGGAGCTGTTTTTT	CASRPWSDTGELFF
.	TRBV2	once	TRBJ1-6	TGTGCCAGCAGTGTGCAGGTTATAGCACCCCTCCACTTT	CASSVQVIAPLHF
TRBD2	TRBV6-1	.	TRBJ2-7	TGTGCCAGCAGTGGGAAACTAGCGGGGGTTCGATACGAGCAGTACTTC	CASSGKLAGVRYEQYF
.	TRBV28	few	TRBJ1-5	TGTGCCAGCAGTAGCGGGCCGAGCAATCAGCCCCAGCATTTT	CASSSGPSNQPQHF
.	TRBV5-1	.	TRBJ2-1	TGCGCCAGCAGCTTACGGGATAATGAGCAGTTCTTC	CASSLRDNEQFF
.	TRBV5-6	.	TRBJ2-3	TGTGCCAGCAGCTTTAGGGGCCATAGCACAGATACGCAGTATTTT	CASSFRGHSTDTQYF
TRBD1	TRBV5-1	.	TRBJ1-2	TGCGCCAGCAGCTTGGGACAGGGATTATATGGCTACACCTTC	CASSLGQGLYGYTF
TRBD1	TRBV6-4	few	TRBJ2-7	TGTGCCTCCCGCCCCCCTCGGGGACAGGGGGAGGCCTACGAGCAGTACTTC	CASRPPRGQGEAYEQYF
.	TRBV29-1	.	TRBJ2-6	TGCAGCGGGATAGCACAAAGCTCTGGGGCCAACGTCCTGACTTTC	CSGIAQSSGANVLTF
.	TRBV7-9	once	TRBJ1-6	TGTGCCAGCAGACCGACAGGAGCCAGAACTCGGTCACCCCTCCACTTT	CASRPTGARTRSPLHF
TRBD1	TRBV7-9	.	TRBJ1-1	TGTTCCAGCAGCTTTGCCGGGACAGGGTCTGAAGCTTTCTTT	CSSSFAGTGSEAFF
TRBD1	TRBV9	.	TRBJ2-5	TGTGCCAGCAGCGAACAGGGGGCCGGGGAGACCCAGTACTTC	CASSEQGAGETQYF
TRBD1	TRBV19	.	TRBJ2-7	TGTGCCAGTAGTCCTGTAGGACAGGGGTACCACGAGCAGTACTTC	CASSPVGQGYHEQYF
TRBD2	TRBV6-5	.	TRBJ2-7	TGTGCCAGCAGTTACGGGACTAGCACTGGCGAGCAGTACTTC	CASSYGTSTGEQYF
.	TRBV7-2	.	TRBJ1-2	TGTGCCAGCAGCGTAGGGTATACGGGGGGCTACACCTTC	CASSVGYTGGYTF
TRBD1	TRBV14	.	TRBJ1-2	TGTGCCAGCAGCAGACGTTACGGGACAGGGAGTTACGACTATGGCTACACCTTC	CASSRRYGTGSYDYGYTF
.	TRBV6-5	.	TRBJ2-7	TGTGCCAGCACCACCCTCCCAGGGTCCTACGAGCAGTACTTC	CASTTLPGSYEQYF
TRBD1	TRBV5-1	once	TRBJ2-7	TGCGCCAGCAGCTCGGCCACAGGGGGCTCCTACGAGCAGTACTTC	CASSSATGGSYEQYF
TRBD1	TRBV6-1	.	TRBJ2-3	TGTGCCAGCAGTGAAGGCGGCAGGGGGCCAACAGATACGCAGTATTTT	CASSEGGRGPTDTQYF
.	TRBV30	.	TRBJ2-7	TGTGCCTGGAGTGTACAGGGTCGGTTGGACTTC	CAWSVQGRLDF
TRBD1	TRBV30	.	TRBJ2-5	TGTGCCTGGAGGACCGGGACAGGGAGGCAGACCCAGTACTTC	CAWRTGTGRQTQYF
.	TRBV6-5	.	TRBJ1-2	TGTGCCAGCGGATCACAGGGTTTTACCTATGGCTACACCTTC	CASGSQGFTYGYTF
.	TRBV7-2	.	TRBJ1-1	TGTGCCAGCAGCTCGGAACGAGGCACTGAAGCTTTCTTT	CASSSERGTEAFF
.	TRBV30	.	TRBJ2-6	TGTGCCTGGAGTCACTCTGGGGCCAACGTCCTGACTTTC	CAWSHSGANVLTF
.	TRBV30	few	TRBJ1-2	TGTGCCTGGGCGGGACGGACCTATGGCTACACCTTC	CAWAGRTYGYTF
.	TRBV28	.	TRBJ2-3	TGTGCCAGCACTCCAGGGATGGTAACAGATACGCAGTATTTT	CASTPGMVTDTQYF
TRBD1	TRBV2	.	TRBJ1-2	TGTGCCAGCAGGGGGACAGGGCAAAACTATGGCTACACCTTC	CASRGTGQNYGYTF
.	TRBV28	few	TRBJ2-7	TGTGCCAGCAGTCCCACAGGGATCTCCTACGAGCAGTACTTC	CASSPTGISYEQYF
.	TRBV2	.	TRBJ1-2	TGTGCCAGCACTAGGCGTGGCTACACCTTC	CASTRRGYTF
TRBD1	TRBV9	.	TRBJ1-1	TGTGCCAGCAGCCAAACCGCCGGGACAGGGGAAGCTTTCTTT	CASSQTAGTGEAFF
TRBD1	TRBV7-9	.	TRBJ1-1	TGTGCCAGCAGCTCGCGACAGGGGGCGAACACTGAAGCTTTCTTT	CASSSRQGANTEAFF
.	TRBV18	.	TRBJ2-1	TGTGCCAGCTCTCCCGAAGACCGCAGGGGCCATGAGCAGTTCTTC	CASSPEDRRGHEQFF
.	TRBV5-4	few	TRBJ2-7	TGTGCCAGCAGCTTCGGAGGGGCGTCCTACGAGCAGTACTTC	CASSFGGASYEQYF
TRBD1	TRBV25-1	.	TRBJ1-4	TGTGCCAGCGGGGACAGGGTGGGTCTGCAGGAAAAACTGTTTTTT	CASGDRVGLQEKLFF
TRBD1	TRBV30	.	TRBJ2-7	TGTGCCTGGAGTCCCGACAGGGATTACGAGCAGTACTTC	CAWSPDRDYEQYF
TRBD2	TRBV6-6	.	TRBJ2-7	TGTGCCAGCAGTAACTCGCTGGGACTACAAGACAACGAGCAGTACTTC	CASSNSLGLQDNEQYF
TRBD1	TRBV6-1	.	TRBJ2-1	TGTGCCAGCAGTGAAGCGATTGGACAGGGTAATCATGAGCAGTTCTTC	CASSEAIGQGNHEQFF
.	TRBV9	.	TRBJ2-1	TGTGCCAGCAGTTTGCGGGACTACAATGAGCAGTTCTTC	CASSLRDYNEQFF
.	TRBV30	.	TRBJ2-6	TGTGCCTGGAGTGGGAGACCGCTGGCCGGGGCCAACGTCCTGACTTTC	CAWSGRPLAGANVLTF
TRBD1	TRBV2	few	TRBJ1-4	TGTGCCAGCCGAAGTGAACAGGGGAAAGAAAAACTGTTTTTT	CASRSEQGKEKLFF
TRBD1	TRBV30	once	TRBJ1-6	TGTGCCTGGGATGGGACAGGTAGTTCACCCCTCCACTTT	CAWDGTGSSPLHF
TRBD2	TRBV10-3	.	TRBJ2-1	TGTGCCATCAGTGATTGGACTAGCGGGAGTAGAGATGAGCAGTTCTTC	CAISDWTSGSRDEQFF
TRBD1	TRBV9	.	TRBJ2-3	TGTGCCACCAACTTCCCTTTAGGCAGCGAGGGGGCCACAGATACGCAGTATTTT	CATNFPLGSEGATDTQYF
TRBD2	TRBV5-1	.	TRBJ2-2	TGCGCCAGCAGCCCCGTACTAGCGGGAGACGGGGAGCTGTTTTTT	CASSPVLAGDGELFF
TRBD1	TRBV27	.	TRBJ2-7	TGTGCCAGCAGGGGGGACAGTTACTACGAGCAGTACTTC	CASRGDSYYEQYF
.	TRBV12-5	.	TRBJ1-1	TGTGCTAGTGGTTTGGTACAAAGGGGTAGGGACACTGAAGCTTTCTTT	CASGLVQRGRDTEAFF